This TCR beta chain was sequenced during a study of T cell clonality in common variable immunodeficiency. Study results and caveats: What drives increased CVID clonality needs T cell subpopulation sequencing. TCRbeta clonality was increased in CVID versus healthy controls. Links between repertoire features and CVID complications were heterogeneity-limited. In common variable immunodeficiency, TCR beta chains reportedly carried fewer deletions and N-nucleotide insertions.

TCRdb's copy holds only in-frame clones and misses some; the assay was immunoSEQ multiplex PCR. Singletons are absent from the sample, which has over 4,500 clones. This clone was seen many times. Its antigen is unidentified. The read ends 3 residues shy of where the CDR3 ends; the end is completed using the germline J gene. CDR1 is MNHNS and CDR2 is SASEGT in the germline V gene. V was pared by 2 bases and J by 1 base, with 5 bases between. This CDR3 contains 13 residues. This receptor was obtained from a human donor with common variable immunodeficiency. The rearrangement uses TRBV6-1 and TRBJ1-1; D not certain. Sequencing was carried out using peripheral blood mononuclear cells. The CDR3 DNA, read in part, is TGTGCCAGCAGTGAAACAGAGAACACTGAA. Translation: CASSETENTE. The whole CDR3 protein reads CASSETENTEAFF.